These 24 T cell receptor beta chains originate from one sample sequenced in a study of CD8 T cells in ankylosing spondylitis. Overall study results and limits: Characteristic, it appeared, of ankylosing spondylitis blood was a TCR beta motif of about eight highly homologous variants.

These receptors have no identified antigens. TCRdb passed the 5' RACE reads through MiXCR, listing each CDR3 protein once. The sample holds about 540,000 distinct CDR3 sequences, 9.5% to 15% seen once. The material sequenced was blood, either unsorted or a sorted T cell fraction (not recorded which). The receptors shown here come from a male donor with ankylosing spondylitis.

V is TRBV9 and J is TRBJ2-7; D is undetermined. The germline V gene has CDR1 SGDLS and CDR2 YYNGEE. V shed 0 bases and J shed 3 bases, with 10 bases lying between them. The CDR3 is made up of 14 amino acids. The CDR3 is CASSVAGSNYEQYF. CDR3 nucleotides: TGTGCCAGCAGCGTAGCCGGGTCGAACTACGAGCAGTACTTC.

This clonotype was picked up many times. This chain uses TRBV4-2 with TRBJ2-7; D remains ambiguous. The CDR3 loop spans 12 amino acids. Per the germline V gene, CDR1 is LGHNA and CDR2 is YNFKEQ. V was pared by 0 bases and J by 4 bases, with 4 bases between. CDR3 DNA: TGTGCCAGCAGCCAAGATTTATACGAGCAGTACTTC. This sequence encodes CASSQDLYEQYF.

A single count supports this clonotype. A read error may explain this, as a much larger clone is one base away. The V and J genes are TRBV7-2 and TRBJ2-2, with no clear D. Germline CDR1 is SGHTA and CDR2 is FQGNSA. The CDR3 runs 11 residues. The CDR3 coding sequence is TGTGCCAGCAGCCGCACCGCGGAGCTGTTTTTT. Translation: CASSRTAELFF. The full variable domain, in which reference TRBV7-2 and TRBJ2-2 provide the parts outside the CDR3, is GAGVSQSPSNKVTEKGKDVELRCDPISGHTALYWYRQSLGQGLEFLIYFQGNSAPDKSGLPSDRFSAERTGGSVSTLTIQRTQQEDSAVYLCASSRTAELFFGEGSRLTVL.

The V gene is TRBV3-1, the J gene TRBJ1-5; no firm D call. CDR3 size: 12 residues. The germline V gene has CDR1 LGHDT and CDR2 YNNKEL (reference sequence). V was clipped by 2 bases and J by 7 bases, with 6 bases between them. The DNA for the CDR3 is TGTGCCAGCAGCCAACAGTCCCAGCCCCAGCATTTT. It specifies CASSQQSQPQHF.

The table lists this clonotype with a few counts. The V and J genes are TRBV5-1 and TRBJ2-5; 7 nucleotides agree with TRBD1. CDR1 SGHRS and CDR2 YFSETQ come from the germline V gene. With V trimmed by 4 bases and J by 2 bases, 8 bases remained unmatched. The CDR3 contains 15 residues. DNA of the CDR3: TGCGCCAGCAGCCCCTTCCCGGGACAGCAAGAGACCCAGTACTTC. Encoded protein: CASSPFPGQQETQYF.

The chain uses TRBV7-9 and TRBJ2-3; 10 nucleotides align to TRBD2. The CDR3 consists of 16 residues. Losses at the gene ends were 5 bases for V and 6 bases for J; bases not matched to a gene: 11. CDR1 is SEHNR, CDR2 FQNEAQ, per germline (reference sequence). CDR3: CASSPSLAGVVDTQYF. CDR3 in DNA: TGTGCCAGCAGCCCTAGCCTAGCGGGGGTGGTGGATACGCAGTATTTT.

The CDR3 reads CSAGPPPGTSLSYNEQFF. In nucleotides, the CDR3 is TGCAGTGCTGGCCCGCCCCCCGGGACTAGTTTATCCTACAATGAGCAGTTCTTC. The rearrangement links TRBV20-1 to TRBJ2-1; 8 bases fit TRBD2. V gave up 5 bases and J gave up 1 base; unmatched junction bases: 16. The CDR3 length is 18 residues. Germline loops: CDR1 DFQATT, CDR2 SNEGSKA (reference sequence).

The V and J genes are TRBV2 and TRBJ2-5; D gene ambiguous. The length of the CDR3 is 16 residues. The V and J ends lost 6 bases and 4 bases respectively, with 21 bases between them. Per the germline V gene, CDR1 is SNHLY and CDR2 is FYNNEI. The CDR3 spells CASSPLVGHSGETQYF. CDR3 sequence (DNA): TGTGCCAGCAGCCCGCTAGTAGGTCATTCGGGAGAGACCCAGTACTTC.

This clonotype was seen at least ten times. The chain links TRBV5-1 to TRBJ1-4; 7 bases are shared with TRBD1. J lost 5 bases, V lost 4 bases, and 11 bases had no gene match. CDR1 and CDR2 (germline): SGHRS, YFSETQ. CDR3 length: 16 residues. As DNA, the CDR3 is TGCGCCAGCAGCCTAAAAACCGGGACAGAGAATGAAAAACTGTTTTTT. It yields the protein CASSLKTGTENEKLFF.

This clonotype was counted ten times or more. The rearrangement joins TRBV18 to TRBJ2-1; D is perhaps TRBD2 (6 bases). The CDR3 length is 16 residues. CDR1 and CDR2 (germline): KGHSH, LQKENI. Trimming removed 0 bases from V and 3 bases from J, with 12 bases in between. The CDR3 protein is CASSPPWGENYNEQFF. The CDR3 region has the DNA TGTGCCAGCTCACCACCCTGGGGGGAGAACTACAATGAGCAGTTCTTC.

CDR3: CASSRASTTEAFF. In nucleotides, the CDR3 is TGTGCCAGCTCACGCGCCAGTACCACTGAAGCTTTCTTT. This rearrangement joins TRBV18 to TRBJ1-1; D remains unclear. The CDR3 loop spans 13 amino acids. CDR1 is KGHSH, CDR2 LQKENI, per germline. Deletions cut 4 bases from V and 4 bases from J, with 10 bases between.

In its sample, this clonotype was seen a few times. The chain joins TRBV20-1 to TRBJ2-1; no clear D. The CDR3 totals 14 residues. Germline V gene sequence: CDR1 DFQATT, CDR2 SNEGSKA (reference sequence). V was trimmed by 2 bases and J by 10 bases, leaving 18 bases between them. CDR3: CSARTVSTKGEQFF. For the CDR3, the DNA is TGCAGTGCTAGAACCGTGTCCACGAAAGGGGAGCAGTTCTTC.

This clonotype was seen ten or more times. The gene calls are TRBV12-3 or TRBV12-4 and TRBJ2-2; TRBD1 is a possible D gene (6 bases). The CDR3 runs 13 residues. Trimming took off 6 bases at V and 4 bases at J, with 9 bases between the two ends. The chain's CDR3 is CASRDRSTGELFF. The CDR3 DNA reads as TGTGCCAGCAGAGACAGGTCCACCGGGGAGCTGTTTTTT.

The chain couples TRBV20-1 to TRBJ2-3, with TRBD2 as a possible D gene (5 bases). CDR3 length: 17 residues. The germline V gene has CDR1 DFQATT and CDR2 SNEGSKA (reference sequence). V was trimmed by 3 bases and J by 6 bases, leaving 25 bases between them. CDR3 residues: CSASFKLARLYGDTQYF. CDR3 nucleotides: TGCAGTGCTAGTTTTAAGCTAGCACGGCTCTACGGGGATACGCAGTATTTT.

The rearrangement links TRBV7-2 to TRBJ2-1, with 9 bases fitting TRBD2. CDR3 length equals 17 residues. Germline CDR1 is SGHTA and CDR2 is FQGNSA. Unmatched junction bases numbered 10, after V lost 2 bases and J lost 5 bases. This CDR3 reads CASSLIPAAGGDNEQFF. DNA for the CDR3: TGTGCCAGCAGCTTAATCCCCGCGGCGGGAGGGGACAATGAGCAGTTCTTC.

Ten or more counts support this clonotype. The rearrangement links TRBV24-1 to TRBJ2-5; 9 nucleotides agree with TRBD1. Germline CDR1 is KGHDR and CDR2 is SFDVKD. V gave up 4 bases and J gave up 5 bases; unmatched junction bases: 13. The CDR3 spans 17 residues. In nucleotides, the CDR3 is TGTGCCACCAGTGACGCTAAAACAGGGGGCGCTTGGGAGACCCAGTACTTC. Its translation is CATSDAKTGGAWETQYF.

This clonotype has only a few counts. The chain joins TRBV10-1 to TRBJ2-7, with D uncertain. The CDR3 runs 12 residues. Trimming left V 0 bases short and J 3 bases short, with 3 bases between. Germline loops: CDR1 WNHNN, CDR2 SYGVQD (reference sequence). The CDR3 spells CASSESFYEQYF. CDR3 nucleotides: TGCGCCAGCAGTGAGTCGTTCTACGAGCAGTACTTC.

The CDR3 DNA reads as TGCAGTGTCAACCCCGGTGTGGGACTATCCTACAATGAGCAGTTCTTC. Its translation is CSVNPGVGLSYNEQFF. This chain uses TRBV20-1 with TRBJ2-1, with 7 nucleotides matching TRBD2. Germline CDR1 and CDR2: DFQATT and SNEGSKA (reference sequence). V lost 7 bases, J lost 1 base, and 13 bases stayed unmatched. The CDR3 consists of 16 residues.

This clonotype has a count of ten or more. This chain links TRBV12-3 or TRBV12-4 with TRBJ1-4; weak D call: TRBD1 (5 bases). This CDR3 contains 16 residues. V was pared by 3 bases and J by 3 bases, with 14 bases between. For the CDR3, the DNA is TGTGCCAGCAGTTTGGTCCCGTGGGGGGCTAATGAAAAACTGTTTTTT. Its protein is CASSLVPWGANEKLFF.

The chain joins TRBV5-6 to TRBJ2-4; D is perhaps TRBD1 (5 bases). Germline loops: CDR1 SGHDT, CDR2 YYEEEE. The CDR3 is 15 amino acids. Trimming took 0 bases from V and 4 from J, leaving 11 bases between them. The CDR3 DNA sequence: TGTGCCAGCAGCTTGGAAGGGGTTGCAAAAAACATTCAGTACTTC. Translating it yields CASSLEGVAKNIQYF.

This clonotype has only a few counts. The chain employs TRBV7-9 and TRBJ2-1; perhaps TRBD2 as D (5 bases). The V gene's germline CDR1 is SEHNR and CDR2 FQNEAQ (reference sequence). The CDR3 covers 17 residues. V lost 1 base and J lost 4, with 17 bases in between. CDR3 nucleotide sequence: TGTGCCAGCAGCTTAGACCCAGCGGAGGCCGGGTACAATGAGCAGTTCTTC. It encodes CASSLDPAEAGYNEQFF.

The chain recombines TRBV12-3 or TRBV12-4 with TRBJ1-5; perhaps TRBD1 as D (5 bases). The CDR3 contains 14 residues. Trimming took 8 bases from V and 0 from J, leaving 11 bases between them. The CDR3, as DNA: TGTGCCAGCGACGGGAGGGGTAGCAATCAGCCCCAGCATTTT. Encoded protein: CASDGRGSNQPQHF.

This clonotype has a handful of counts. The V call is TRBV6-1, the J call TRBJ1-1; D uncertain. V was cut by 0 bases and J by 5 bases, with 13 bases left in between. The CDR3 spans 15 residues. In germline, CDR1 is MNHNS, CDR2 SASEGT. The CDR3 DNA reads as TGTGCCAGCAGTGAAGCGGAGGGATTGGGTACTGAAGCTTTCTTT. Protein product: CASSEAEGLGTEAFF.

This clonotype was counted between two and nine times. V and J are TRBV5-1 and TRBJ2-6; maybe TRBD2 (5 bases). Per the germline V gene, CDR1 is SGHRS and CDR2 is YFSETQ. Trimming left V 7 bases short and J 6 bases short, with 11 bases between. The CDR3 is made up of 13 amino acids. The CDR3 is CASQEAPANVLTF. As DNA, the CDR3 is TGCGCCAGCCAGGAGGCACCGGCCAACGTCCTGACTTTC.